The T cell receptor (beta chain) described here comes from a study of blood T cell repertoires in COVID-19 (TCRdb year 2020). About the investigation overall: Samples covering the acute and convalescent phases of COVID-19 were provided by collaborators in the United States, Italy and Spain. The material from the prospective study consisted of cDNA or gDNA derived from T cells, B-cell-depleted T cells, or PBMCs. The dataset comprised deeply sampled blood TCRbeta repertoires from subjects exposed to, actively infected with, or recovered from COVID-19. A freely available public database, intended as a resource for researchers studying the immune response to SARS-CoV-2, is where the repertoires were released. Samples were obtained from the ongoing ImmuneRACE study (first 160 participants) and from 1,200 or so subjects provided by 6 global collaborators. The sample metadata nearly always contained a de-identified subject ID, COVID-19 status, age in years and sex. HLA class I and class II types, where available, came from metadata supplied by the sample provider rather than from assay-based typing. The study at large found these results: How much clinical and demographic metadata was included differed by source and by participant, and the metadata was provided uncurated.

Whole blood was collected in K2EDTA tubes by collaborating institutions according to the institutions' own protocols. Collaborator samples were shipped for TCRbeta analysis as frozen whole blood, isolated PBMCs, or DNA extracted from either sample type. Remarks on this clone: Its antigen is currently not known. Nothing much larger sits one base from this clone, and base qualities are not available.

TCRbeta CDR3 regions were amplified from genomic DNA by means of the immunoSEQ Assay, a bias-controlled multiplex PCR. In the original analysis: Within the assay, amplification of reference gene primers was used to estimate how many nucleated cells each sample contained. To quantify the absolute abundance of each unique TCRbeta CDR3 rearrangement, sequence reads were collapsed and filtered. For each sample, productive Simpson clonality was calculated as the square root of Simpson's diversity index across productive rearrangements. Imported from immuneACCESS, the table was reduced by TCRdb to in-frame sequences with V and J called. These copies leave out some clones; in studies compared against another copy, an unresolved V gene accounts for under half, and the cause of the remainder is not known. V and J calls and clone size are as listed in that table; D and trimming were resolved from the DNA. The sample profile shows approximately 90,000 clones; 85% to 90% of them were found once. 3.8% of the sample goes to the ten largest clones.

This TCR was sampled from a man aged 60 to 69 with acute or convalescent COVID-19. The sequenced sample consisted of peripheral blood.

The CDR3 has the sequence CAWSSGGWGNYGYTF. The DNA is as follows: TGTGCCTGGAGTTCCGGGGGATGGGGGAACTATGGCTACACCTTC. Rearrangement joined TRBV30 to TRBJ1-2; the best D guess is TRBD1, with 5 bases matching. V is cut by 2 bases and J by 2 bases, and the space between the germline ends is 15 bases. The CDR3 spans 15 residues, from the cysteine through the phenylalanine. Only the CDR3 portion is preserved as DNA: 45 bases, with reading frame beginning at the first base. CDR1 and CDR2, looked up from the germline V gene (reference sequence), are GTSNPN and SVGIG.